This TCR beta chain originates from a study of T cells in Graves' hyperthyroidism and ophthalmopathy. Notes on the study in general: The majority of expanded thyroid clonotypes above 0.001 also appeared in blood.

CDR3 length: 14 amino acids. Germline V gene data show CDR1 as MNHEY and CDR2 as SMNVEV (reference sequence). J lost 5 bases, V lost 6 bases, and 9 bases had no gene match. In the case of this clonotype: The target antigen is unknown. Given the absence of the conserved phenylalanine or tryptophan at the CDR3 end, a read error is likely.

TCR beta CDR3 regions were amplified from RNA. During a first-round RT-PCR of the TCR CDR3, the HTBI primer set was used. From the multiplex PCR reads, TCRdb called clonotypes with MiXCR, one entry per CDR3 protein. The data hold approximately 560,000 distinct CDR3 sequences, with approximately 15% observed a single time. Sequencing input: blood. The receptor was isolated from a woman aged 25 to 45 with Graves' hyperthyroidism. The V gene is TRBV27, the J gene TRBJ1-2; 7 bases fit TRBD1. CDR3 in DNA: TGTGCCAGCAGCTTGAAGGGGGCTGAGTATGGCTACACCGTC. As protein: CASSLKGAEYGYTV.